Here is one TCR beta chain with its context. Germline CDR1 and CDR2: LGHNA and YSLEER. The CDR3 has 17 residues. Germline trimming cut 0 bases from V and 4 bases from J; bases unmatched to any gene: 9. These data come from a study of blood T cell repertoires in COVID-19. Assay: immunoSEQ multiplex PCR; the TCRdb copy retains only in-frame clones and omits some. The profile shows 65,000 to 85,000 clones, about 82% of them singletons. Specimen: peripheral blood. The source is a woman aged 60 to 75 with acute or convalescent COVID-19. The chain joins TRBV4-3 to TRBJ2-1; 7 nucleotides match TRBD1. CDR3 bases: TGCGCCAGCAGCCAAGATCCCCCAGGGGGTGTATACAATGAGCAGTTCTTC. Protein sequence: CASSQDPPGGVYNEQFF.